Each of the 27 T cell receptor beta chains below was sequenced from the same sample in a study of spatial heterogeneity in lung cancer. Time point reported: sample taken at primary tumor resection. Material for sequencing was whole RNA from tumor, nontumor lung or frozen PBMC, left unsorted. TCRdb itself ran the 5' RACE reads through MiXCR, one entry per CDR3 protein. This sample has tens of thousands of distinct CDR3 sequences; less than 6% occur once, and the top ten carry approximately 10%. This specimen was PBMCs, taken at surgery. These receptors all stem from a male donor with early-stage non-small cell lung cancer.

The chain couples TRBV27 to TRBJ2-7; 8 bases agree with TRBD1. Germline CDR1 MNHEY, CDR2 SMNVEV (reference sequence). The CDR3 contains 15 residues. V lost 4 bases, J lost 6 bases, and 11 bases stayed unmatched. The CDR3 region has the DNA TGTGCCAGCAGTTATGACAGGGGATGGTTTCGCGAGCAGTACTTC. As protein: CASSYDRGWFREQYF.

This clonotype was observed at least ten times. The genes are TRBV29-1 and TRBJ2-1; TRBD1 matches 8 bases. V was clipped by 0 bases and J by 8 bases; unmatched bases: 6. This CDR3 has 14 residues. Germline V gene sequence: CDR1 SQVTM, CDR2 ANQGSEA. The CDR3 DNA reads TGCAGCGTTGAAGATCGAGGACAGGGCGATGAGCAGTTCTTC. Its translation is CSVEDRGQGDEQFF.

The table lists this clonotype with a few counts. CDR3 DNA: TGTGCCAGCAGTCCTCTGGGGGAGGAGGATGAGCAGTTCTTC. Residues: CASSPLGEEDEQFF. The chain employs TRBV2 and TRBJ2-1; D is perhaps TRBD2 (6 bases). Per the germline V gene, CDR1 is SNHLY and CDR2 is FYNNEI. V lost 5 bases to trimming and J lost 8 bases, with 16 bases between them. CDR3 size: 14 residues.

This clonotype came up many times. The rearrangement links TRBV5-1 to TRBJ2-7, with 8 nucleotides matching TRBD1. CDR3 length: 15 amino acids. Losses at the gene ends were 1 base for V and 1 base for J; bases not matched to a gene: 4. Germline V gene sequence: CDR1 SGHRS, CDR2 YFSETQ. CDR3 in DNA: TGCGCCAGCAGCTTGAGTGGGACAGGTTCCTACGAGCAGTACTTC. Its translation: CASSLSGTGSYEQYF.

This clonotype was recorded many times. This rearrangement joins TRBV12-3 or TRBV12-4 to TRBJ1-2; D remains ambiguous. CDR3 size: 14 residues. Trimming took 6 bases from V and 6 from J, leaving 17 bases between them. The DNA of the CDR3 is TGTGCCAGCAGCCTGACCGCTGTATCGGATGGCTACACCTTC. It yields the protein CASSLTAVSDGYTF.

This clonotype was seen many times. The J gene is TRBJ1-2, the V gene TRBV30, with a weak D call TRBD1 (5 bases). V gave up 8 bases and J gave up 5 bases, with 15 bases separating them. The V gene's germline CDR1 is GTSNPN and CDR2 SVGIG (reference sequence). The CDR3 has 12 amino acids. The chain's CDR3 is CARDGRGYGYTF. The CDR3 bases are TGTGCCAGGGACGGGAGAGGGTATGGCTACACCTTC.

This clonotype has a handful of counts. The chain couples TRBV28 to TRBJ1-2; TRBD1 matches 8 bases. CDR1 and CDR2 from the germline V gene are MDHEN and SYDVKM. CDR3 length equals 14 residues. The V segment lost 5 bases and the J segment 8 bases; nucleotides outside the gene matches: 10. The CDR3 DNA follows: TGTGCCAGCAGTCCTCCCGGACAGGGCCGGGGCTACACCTTC. Translating it yields CASSPPGQGRGYTF.

This clonotype has at least ten counts. The CDR3 sequence is CASKQSGTLNQPQHF. CDR3 DNA: TGTGCCAGCAAACAGAGCGGGACTCTCAATCAGCCCCAGCATTTT. This chain joins TRBV6-5 and TRBJ1-5; D perhaps matches TRBD1 (5 bases). CDR1 and CDR2 from the germline V gene are MNHEY and SVGAGI. The CDR3 contains 15 residues. V was clipped by 7 bases and J by 3 bases, with 16 bases between them.

This clonotype was counted at least ten times. The rearrangement links TRBV3-1 to TRBJ2-3; D uncertain. This CDR3 spans 13 amino acids. Trimming removed 1 base from V and 1 base from J, with 3 bases in between. Germline V CDR1 and CDR2: LGHDT, YNNKEL (reference sequence). CDR3 sequence (DNA): TGTGCCAGCAGCCAAGTTCGCACAGATACGCAGTATTTT. Translated, it gives CASSQVRTDTQYF.

This clonotype was found many times. This rearrangement joins TRBV7-8 to TRBJ1-6; D is undetermined. The CDR3 loop spans 19 amino acids. Looked up from germline, CDR1 is SGHVS and CDR2 is FQNEAQ. V lost 1 base, J lost 0 bases, and 16 bases lay in between. The CDR3 nucleotides read TGTGCCAGCAGCTTAGAGTGGCAGACATCGAGCTCCTATAATTCACCCCTCCACTTT. This gives the protein CASSLEWQTSSSYNSPLHF.

This clonotype is categorized as medium-sized. The CDR3 DNA sequence: TGTGCCAGCAGTTCCGGGACACCCAATTCACCCCTCCACTTT. Translating it yields CASSSGTPNSPLHF. This chain links TRBV12-3 or TRBV12-4 with TRBJ1-6; TRBD1 is a possible D gene (6 bases). The V and J ends lost 4 bases and 7 bases respectively, with 11 bases between them. The CDR3 covers 14 residues.

This clonotype was counted at least ten times. The chain couples TRBV7-2 to TRBJ2-1, with TRBD1 matching over 9 bases. Germline-derived CDR1 and CDR2 are SGHTA and FQGNSA. CDR3 size: 15 residues. Trimming removed 1 base from V and 6 bases from J; junction bases left unmatched: 4. CDR3 protein: CASSLGGQGRNEQFF. As DNA, the CDR3 is TGTGCCAGCAGCTTAGGGGGACAGGGCCGCAATGAGCAGTTCTTC.

Concerning this clonotype itself: One base away lies a much larger clone, so this may be a sequencing read error. The rearrangement joins TRBV12-2 to TRBJ1-1. TRBV12-2 is a pseudogene. The CDR3 covers 16 residues. The DNA for the CDR3 is TGTCCAAGTCGCCCTGGCAAGGAGGGAGGGAACACTGAAGCTTTCTTT. Translating it yields CPSRPGKEGGNTEAFF.

This clonotype has more than one count but fewer than ten. V and J are TRBV2 and TRBJ2-7, with 7 bases identical to TRBD2. V gave up 6 bases and J gave up 3 bases; unmatched junction bases: 2. Per germline, CDR1 SNHLY and CDR2 FYNNEI. The CDR3 is made up of 12 amino acids. CDR3 in amino acids: CASSGLVYEQYF. DNA of the CDR3: TGTGCCAGCAGCGGACTAGTCTACGAGCAGTACTTC.

This clonotype occurred many times. V gene TRBV9 combines with J gene TRBJ2-7, with D possibly TRBD2 on 5 matching bases. Germline-derived CDR1 and CDR2 are SGDLS and YYNGEE. The CDR3 is made up of 14 amino acids. V was trimmed by 2 bases and J by 0 bases, leaving 9 bases between them. Here the CDR3 reads CASSVGVDSYEQYF. Written as DNA, the CDR3 is TGTGCCAGCAGCGTGGGAGTTGACTCCTACGAGCAGTACTTC.

The rearrangement links TRBV9 to TRBJ2-2, with D perhaps TRBD2 (6 bases). With 0 bases removed from V and 7 bases from J, the gap between germline ends came to 13 bases. The germline CDR1 and CDR2 sequences are SGDLS and YYNGEE. The CDR3 is made up of 15 amino acids. In DNA form, the CDR3 reads TGTGCCAGCAGCGTAGGGACTACGCCCTTCGGGGAGCTGTTTTTT. Protein product: CASSVGTTPFGELFF.

This clonotype has ten or more counts. The chain is built from TRBV20-1 and TRBJ2-7; D perhaps matches TRBD1 (5 bases). Germline assignment: CDR1 DFQATT and CDR2 SNEGSKA (reference sequence). Deletions cut 0 bases from V and 2 bases from J, with 11 bases between. CDR3 size: 14 residues. The CDR3 spells CSARDLPGTYEQYF. CDR3 coding DNA: TGCAGTGCTAGAGATCTCCCAGGGACCTACGAGCAGTACTTC.

This clonotype was counted at least ten times. It is unclear where the CDR3 begins or ends on the DNA, so no DNA is shown, and the CDR3 is as TCRdb lists it. This CDR3 reads CASRDYFGETQYF. V usage is TRBV12-3 or TRBV12-4 and J usage is TRBJ2-5; no check of the table's D call, TRBD2, against the DNA was made. The CDR3 extends over 13 residues, inclusive of both ends.

This clonotype was observed many times. The V call is TRBV12-3 or TRBV12-4, the J call TRBJ1-1; tentatively, D is TRBD1 (6 bases). The CDR3 totals 11 residues. V was shortened by 6 bases and J by 7 bases, with 9 bases between the two germline ends. The CDR3 spells CASSRGGEAFF. DNA of the CDR3: TGTGCCAGCAGCCGAGGGGGTGAAGCTTTCTTT.

This clonotype was counted ten times or more. This chain links TRBV5-1 with TRBJ2-5, with 9 bases fitting TRBD1. This CDR3 region has 17 residues. Trimming took 0 bases from V and 3 from J; bases not matched to a gene: 9. Germline CDR1 is SGHRS and CDR2 is YFSETQ. The CDR3 here is CASSLGWGTGREETQYF. The CDR3 DNA reads TGCGCCAGCAGCTTGGGCTGGGGGACAGGGCGCGAAGAGACCCAGTACTTC.

V gene TRBV5-1 combines with J gene TRBJ1-6; 10 nucleotides match TRBD1. This CDR3 region has 17 residues. Germline V gene sequence: CDR1 SGHRS, CDR2 YFSETQ. The J segment lost 6 bases and the V segment lost 3 bases, leaving 9 bases of the junction unmatched. The CDR3 reads CASSSGDRGSRNSPLHF. The CDR3 DNA is TGCGCCAGCAGCTCGGGGGACAGGGGTAGTCGTAATTCACCCCTCCACTTT.

This clonotype turned up a few times. V and J are TRBV30 and TRBJ2-6, with D possibly TRBD1 on 6 matching bases. Trimming pared 4 bases from V and 0 bases from J, leaving 16 bases between. CDR1 is GTSNPN and CDR2 is SVGIG in the germline V gene (reference sequence). The CDR3 has 17 amino acids. CDR3 amino acids: CAWTQDRTSSGANVLTF. The CDR3 nucleotides read TGTGCCTGGACCCAAGACAGGACCAGCTCTGGGGCCAACGTCCTGACTTTC.

This clonotype was recorded at least ten times. The chain joins TRBV5-4 to TRBJ2-3, with 7 bases identical to TRBD1. The trim removed 4 bases at V and 2 bases at J, leaving 7 bases unmatched. This CDR3 has 15 residues. Germline loops: CDR1 SGHNT, CDR2 YYREEE (reference sequence). The CDR3 DNA is TGTGCCAGCAGCCTGGGACAGACAATCACAGATACGCAGTATTTT. Protein sequence: CASSLGQTITDTQYF.

A few counts support this clonotype. The chain employs TRBV5-8 and TRBJ2-7, with D maybe TRBD1 (5 bases). The germline gives CDR1 SGHTS, CDR2 YDEGEE. The CDR3 runs to 15 residues. The V end lost 4 bases, the J end lost 0 bases, and 14 bases lay between the germline ends. This CDR3 reads CASSRRQSGSYEQYF. DNA of the CDR3: TGTGCCAGCAGCCGTAGACAGTCGGGCTCCTACGAGCAGTACTTC.

This clonotype was counted between two and nine times. The chain uses TRBV20-1 and TRBJ1-5; D might be TRBD1 (5 bases). Germline-derived CDR1 and CDR2 are DFQATT and SNEGSKA (reference sequence). V was clipped by 6 bases and J by 6 bases, with 18 bases between them. The CDR3 contains 14 residues. The CDR3 bases are TGCAGTGCCGCCTTAGGGACCGCCGCTCAGCCCCAGCATTTT. Its protein product is CSAALGTAAQPQHF.

This clonotype was seen repeatedly, ten times or more. CDR3: CASSFFGYEQYF. In nucleotides, the CDR3 is TGCGCCAGCAGCTTTTTCGGATACGAGCAGTACTTC. V and J are TRBV5-1 and TRBJ2-7; D remains unclear. The CDR3 contains 12 residues. Trimming took off 2 bases at V and 4 bases at J, with 7 bases between the two ends. Per germline, CDR1 SGHRS and CDR2 YFSETQ.

This clonotype was seen many times. This chain connects TRBV20-1 to TRBJ2-3; 9 bases are a match to TRBD1. The length of the CDR3 is 14 residues. Looked up from germline, CDR1 is DFQATT and CDR2 is SNEGSKA (reference sequence). Trimming removed 5 bases from V and 3 bases from J; junction bases left unmatched: 6. In nucleotides, the CDR3 is TGCAGTGCTTCCCCCGGACAGGGGACAGATACGCAGTATTTT. Amino acid sequence: CSASPGQGTDTQYF.